Sequencing of this TCR beta chain was carried out in a study of shared clonotypes between healthy human individuals (dated by TCRdb to 2018 to 2020). The study in broad terms: The cohort included a few men and a couple of women between 18 and 49 years of age. Each donor's leukapheresis produced roughly between about 0.8 and 10 billion PBMCs. The study deeply sequenced blood TCR repertoires of five healthy adults to estimate repertoire size and the extent of clonotype sharing between individuals. Libraries were prepared and TCR repertoires were sequenced by different laboratories using diverse techniques, in order to increase sequencing depth and limit assay-specific biases. For each donor, three plates each were used for CD4 naive and CD4 memory, two plates were used for CD8 naive, and one plate was used for CD8 memory.

Using the deep immunoSEQ assay, multiplex PCR amplified TCR CDR3 regions from genomic DNA. Extracted genomic DNA from each cell subset was spread evenly across all wells of several immunoSEQ 96-well plates, with each plate serving as a replicate. For sorted subsets, each replicate PCR was loaded with 200 ng genomic DNA, equivalent to 30,000 or so T cell genomes. The purified libraries were quantified using a Qubit 3.0 fluorometer, sized with a Bioanalyzer 2100, and then quantified again using the KAPA Library Quantification kit. A separate single-read 150-cycle Illumina NextSeq 550 flow cell was used to sequence each immunoSEQ 96-well plate. The original pipeline was this. Because the immunoSEQ output held only junctional sequences and lacked quality scores, the filtering could not match the filtering applied to full-length reads. To assign V/J genes and CDR3, sequences were annotated against IMGT germline references using PyIR, a Python wrapper for IgBLAST v1.9. Reads with weak V/J assignments (E-value above 1e-6), missing CDR3, stop codons, out-of-frame junctions, or ambiguous translated residues were removed. A V3J clonotype was defined by an identical inferred V gene, J gene, and CDR3 amino acid sequence. To compute the percentage overlap between repertoires, the number of shared unique clonotypes was divided by the size of the smaller repertoire. RTK rarefaction, the Chao1 estimator, and Recon v2.1 estimates of unobserved clonotypes were used to assess repertoire richness. Generation probabilities were computed with OLGA for all TCRbeta clonotypes obtained by the gDNA method from several donors. The immuneACCESS repertoire file appears here via TCRdb, limited to in-frame rearrangements. These files lack a portion of the clones; in checked studies, under half of the deficit traces to unresolved V genes, and the cause of the others is not known. Clonal size and the V and J genes are those of that table, whereas D and trimming came from the DNA. Present in this sample are around 1.1 million clones, more than 75% of which were seen just once. Roughly 0.55% of the sample lies in the top ten.

The donors were healthy, HIV-negative adults with no recently reported acute infections or vaccinations. Only Caucasian adults living in Nashville, Tennessee, USA were represented among the donors. CD4+ T cells were enriched by magnetic negative selection, after which naive cells were positively selected on CD45RA and the negative fraction was taken as the memory subset. Blood was obtained by leukapheresis, after which PBMCs were separated by Ficoll-Histopaque density gradient centrifugation and cryopreserved in liquid nitrogen vapor phase. Purity and quantity of every magnetically sorted T cell population were checked by analytical flow cytometry. Each sorted fraction had its genomic DNA isolated and then quantified by UV absorbance on a Nanodrop 2000c. The paper as a whole reports these results and caveats: Rarefaction of sorted-subset datasets indicated incomplete sequencing despite the large sequencing depth. Approximately 5% of naive CD4, more than 3% of naive CD8, 2.3% of memory CD4, and about 0.4% of memory CD8 clonotypes were shared across a handful of donors. Because the study included a small number of donors, the genetic and exposure-history diversity represented was limited. Sampling was restricted to blood, and TCR repertoires in tissue are likely to differ from TCR repertoires in blood. Clonotypes shared by all four sorted-subset donors showed higher generation probabilities than non-shared clonotypes. Pairwise subsampling led to the expectation that sequencing depth would affect the degree of clonotype sharing among donors. Naive subsets generally had larger estimated clonotype richness than memory subsets.

V gives up 0 bases and J gives up 11 bases, and the segment between their germline ends measures 12 bases. The germline V gene (reference sequence) provides CDR1 SGHKS and CDR2 YYEKEE. Measured from the cysteine to the phenylalanine, the CDR3 is 12 residues long. Just CDR3 DNA is preserved here, 36 bases in frame from base 1. This clone was seen ten or more times. Its antigen is still unknown. The record has no base qualities; no much larger clone is one base away. Sequencing used memory CD4+ T cells from PBMCs. The cell subset or site label, read with the paper, signifies: CD45RA-negative fraction. The chain is assembled from TRBV5-5 and TRBJ2-7; perhaps TRBD2 is the D gene, with 6 bases matching. This clonotype was sampled from a man younger than 35 in good health. Some clones in this sample may be carry-over from other donors' samples. This receptor carries the CDR3 CASSLAGGPEYF. The DNA sequence is as follows: TGTGCCAGCAGCTTGGCCGGGGGACCCGAGTACTTC.